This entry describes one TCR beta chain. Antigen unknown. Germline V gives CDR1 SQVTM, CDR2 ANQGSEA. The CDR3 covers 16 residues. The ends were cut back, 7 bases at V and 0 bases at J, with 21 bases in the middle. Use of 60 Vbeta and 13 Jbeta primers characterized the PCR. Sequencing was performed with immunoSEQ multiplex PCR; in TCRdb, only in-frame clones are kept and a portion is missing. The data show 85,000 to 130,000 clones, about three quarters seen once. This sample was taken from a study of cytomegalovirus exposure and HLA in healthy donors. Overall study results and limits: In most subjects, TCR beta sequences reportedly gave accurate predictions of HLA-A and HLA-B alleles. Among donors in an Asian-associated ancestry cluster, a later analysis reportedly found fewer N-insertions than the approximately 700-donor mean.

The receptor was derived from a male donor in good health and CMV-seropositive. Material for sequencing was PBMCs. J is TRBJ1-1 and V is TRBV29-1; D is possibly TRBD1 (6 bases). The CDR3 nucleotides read TGCAGCGCACAGGGTTCCGCGTCGATGATGAACACTGAAGCTTTCTTT. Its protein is CSAQGSASMMNTEAFF.